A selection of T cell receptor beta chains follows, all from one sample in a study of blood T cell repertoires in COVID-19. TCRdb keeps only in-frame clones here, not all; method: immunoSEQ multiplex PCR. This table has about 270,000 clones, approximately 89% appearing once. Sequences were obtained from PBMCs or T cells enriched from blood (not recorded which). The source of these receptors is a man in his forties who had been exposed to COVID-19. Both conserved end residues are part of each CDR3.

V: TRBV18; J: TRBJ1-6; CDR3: CASSPTVGDSPLHF
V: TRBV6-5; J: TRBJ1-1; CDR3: CASSFPGGAEPEAFF
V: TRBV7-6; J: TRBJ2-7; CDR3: CASSTDRGAYPYEQYF
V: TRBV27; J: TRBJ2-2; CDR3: CASSLLAGGPGELFF
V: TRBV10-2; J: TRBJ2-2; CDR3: CASTPMRSASTGELFF
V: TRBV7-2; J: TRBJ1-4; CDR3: CASSLRRHVGEKLFF
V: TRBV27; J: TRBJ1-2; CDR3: CASSFQSGVHYGYTF
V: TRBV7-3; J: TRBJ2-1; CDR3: CASSSPRGSYNEQFF
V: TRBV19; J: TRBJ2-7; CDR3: CATKTSDISYEQYF
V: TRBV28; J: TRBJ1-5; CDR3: CASRAGGNRPQHF
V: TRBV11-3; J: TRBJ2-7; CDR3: CASSLRGLAGGPYEQYF
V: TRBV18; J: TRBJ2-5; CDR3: CASSRDRMIGETQYF
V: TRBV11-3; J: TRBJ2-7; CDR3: CASSLVADSYEQYF
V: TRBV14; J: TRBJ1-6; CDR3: CASSQAYRGSSYNSPLHF
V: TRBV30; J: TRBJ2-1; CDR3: CAWSPRNEQFF
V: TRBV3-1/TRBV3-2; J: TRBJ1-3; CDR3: CASSQVVLSGNTIYF
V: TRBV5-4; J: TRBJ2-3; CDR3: CASSSPRGEADTQYF
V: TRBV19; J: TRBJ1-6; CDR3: CATRDRDSPLHF
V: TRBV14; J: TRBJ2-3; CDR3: CASSLRPFWRAGTDTQYF
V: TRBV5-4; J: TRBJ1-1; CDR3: CASSHRGQVTEAFF
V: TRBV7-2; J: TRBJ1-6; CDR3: CASSYWLSSYNSPLHF
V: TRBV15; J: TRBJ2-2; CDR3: CATSRSSTANTGELFF
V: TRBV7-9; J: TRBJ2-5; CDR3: CASSPRTSGQIETQYF
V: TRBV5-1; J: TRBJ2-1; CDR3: CASSWSGGMNNEQFF
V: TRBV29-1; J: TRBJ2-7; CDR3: CSEGLAGTHSYEQYF
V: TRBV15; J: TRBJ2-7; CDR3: CATSRGVSGSVNEQYF
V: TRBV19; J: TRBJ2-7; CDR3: CASSRMDYYEQYF